The 28 T cell receptor beta chains below come from one sample, sequenced in a study of T cell responses to AZD1222 COVID-19 vaccine. Clones were read by immunoSEQ multiplex PCR, and TCRdb kept only the in-frame ones, dropping some. The table has fewer than 250,000 clones, roughly 92% seen once. The sample in question was peripheral blood, obtained on day 0 of AZD1222 vaccination. These receptors were obtained from an adult in good health.

This chain connects TRBV27 to TRBJ2-7; TRBD1 is a possible D gene (6 bases). Germline V gene sequence: CDR1 MNHEY, CDR2 SMNVEV (reference sequence). V lost 5 bases and J lost 7, with 12 bases in between. CDR3 length equals 12 residues. CDR3 in amino acids: CASSPNRVEQYF. CDR3 in DNA: TGTGCCAGCAGTCCAAACAGGGTTGAGCAGTACTTC.

The gene calls are TRBV28 and TRBJ1-4; perhaps TRBD1 as D (5 bases). Trimming pared 3 bases from V and 2 bases from J, leaving 16 bases between. The CDR3 runs to 17 residues. CDR1 is MDHEN and CDR2 is SYDVKM in the germline V gene. The CDR3 is CASSFWGEGFTNEKLFF. CDR3 nucleotide sequence: TGTGCCAGCAGTTTCTGGGGCGAAGGGTTCACTAATGAAAAACTGTTTTTT.

The chain employs TRBV2 and TRBJ2-4, with 12 bases lining up with TRBD2. The CDR3 covers 17 residues. CDR1 and CDR2 from the germline V gene are SNHLY and FYNNEI. With 6 bases clipped from V and 7 bases from J, the junction kept 13 bases outside the gene matches. Here the CDR3 DNA reads TGTGCCAGCAGAGACGCGACTAGCGGGGGCCGGAAGAACATTCAGTACTTC. It specifies CASRDATSGGRKNIQYF.

V usage is TRBV28 and J usage is TRBJ1-3, with 9 bases identical to TRBD1. Germline V gene lookup returns CDR1 MDHEN and CDR2 SYDVKM. This CDR3 is 14 amino acids long. The V segment lost 5 bases and the J segment 4 bases; nucleotides outside the gene matches: 3. The CDR3 nucleotides are TGTGCCAGCAGTGCCGGGACAGGGGGAAACACCATATATTTT. Its translation is CASSAGTGGNTIYF.

The chain links TRBV12-3 or TRBV12-4 to TRBJ1-5; D not resolved. V shed 6 bases and J shed 4 bases, with 10 bases lying between them. The CDR3 sequence is 13 residues long. In nucleotides, the CDR3 is TGTGCCAGCAGCATAGGCCCGAATCAGCCCCAGCATTTT. Amino acids: CASSIGPNQPQHF.

V usage is TRBV12-3 or TRBV12-4 and J usage is TRBJ1-5; D unresolved. CDR3 length: 13 amino acids. V gave up 5 bases and J gave up 6 bases, with 11 bases separating them. CDR3 in amino acids: CASSAGLGQPQHF. CDR3 DNA sequence: TGTGCCAGCAGTGCCGGTCTCGGTCAGCCCCAGCATTTT.

The chain links TRBV3-1 (or the pseudogene TRBV3-2) to TRBJ1-2, with a weak D call TRBD1 (6 bases). Trimming shortened V by 2 bases and J by 8 bases, and 18 bases separated the two germline ends. The CDR3 has 15 amino acids. CDR1 is LGHDT, CDR2 YNNKEL, per germline (reference sequence). The CDR3 region has the DNA TGTGCCAGCAGCCAACCCCGACAGGCCGCGGGAGGCTACACCTTC. It specifies CASSQPRQAAGGYTF.

V usage is TRBV4-1 and J usage is TRBJ1-4; 10 bases are shared with TRBD1. V lost 4 bases, J lost 7 bases, and 9 bases stayed unmatched. The V gene's germline CDR1 is MGHRA and CDR2 YSYEKL. There are 16 residues in the CDR3. Written as DNA, the CDR3 is TGCGCCAGCAGCCGAGGACAGGGGGTCTCTAGTGAAAAACTGTTTTTT. Amino acid sequence: CASSRGQGVSSEKLFF.

V gene TRBV6-5 combines with J gene TRBJ1-2; D uncertain. CDR1 is MNHEY, CDR2 SVGAGI, per germline. Trimming removed 0 bases at V and 4 bases at J, with 12 bases between. There are 15 residues in the CDR3. The CDR3 nucleotides read TGTGCCAGCAGTTACTCAGGGCAGGTCTGCTATGGCTACACCTTC. It encodes CASSYSGQVCYGYTF.

CDR3 in amino acids: CASSYSTGRGNTIYF. As DNA, the CDR3 is TGTGCCAGCAGTTACTCGACGGGGAGAGGAAACACCATATATTTT. The V and J genes are TRBV6-6 and TRBJ1-3; D gene unclear. The CDR3 has 15 residues. Trimming removed 0 bases at V and 4 bases at J, with 10 bases between. Germline V gene lookup returns CDR1 MNHNY and CDR2 SVGAGI (reference sequence).

The CDR3 nucleotides read TGTGCCAGCAGCTTAGAAAGTCTAGTCAATGAGCAGTTCTTC. Protein sequence: CASSLESLVNEQFF. The chain employs TRBV11-2 and TRBJ2-1; no firm D call. Germline V lookup: CDR1 SGHAT, CDR2 FQNNGV. Between the trimmed V and J ends, which lost 0 bases and 6 bases, there was a span of 9 bases. The CDR3 totals 14 residues.

The chain is built from TRBV7-2 and TRBJ1-5, with 9 bases fitting TRBD1. The CDR3 covers 16 residues. V trimming: 1 base; J trimming: 4 bases; junction bases outside the gene matches: 5. Germline V gives CDR1 SGHTA, CDR2 FQGNSA. The CDR3, as DNA: TGTGCCAGCAGCTTAGGGAGTGGACAGGGGAATCAGCCCCAGCATTTT. This translates into CASSLGSGQGNQPQHF.

The chain is built from TRBV6-6 and TRBJ1-2, with 7 nucleotides matching TRBD1. The V and J ends lost 3 bases and 7 bases, in that order; junction bases with no gene match: 8. This CDR3 has 14 amino acids. The germline CDR1 and CDR2 sequences are MNHNY and SVGAGI (reference sequence). The CDR3 DNA reads TGTGCCAGCAGTTATTCGGAGGGGGCGAGTGGCTACACCTTC. Its translation is CASSYSEGASGYTF.

This chain connects TRBV6-2 or TRBV6-3 to TRBJ1-5, with no clear D. Trimming stripped 2 bases from V and 7 bases from J, with 15 bases between. Germline loops: CDR1 MNHEY, CDR2 SVGEGT. This CDR3 comprises 15 residues. The CDR3 is CASSYPRGYRQPQHF. As DNA, the CDR3 is TGTGCCAGCAGTTACCCCAGAGGGTATCGGCAGCCCCAGCATTTT.

The chain joins TRBV11-1 to TRBJ2-7; 11 bases match TRBD1. V lost 0 bases and J lost 4; bases outside the gene matches: 8. The CDR3 is 17 residues long. Germline assignment: CDR1 SGHAT and CDR2 FQDESV (reference sequence). CDR3 nucleotides: TGTGCCAGCAGCTTAGCGTCCGGGACAGGGGGGAGATACGAGCAGTACTTC. This sequence encodes CASSLASGTGGRYEQYF.

This clone has more than one count but fewer than ten. The chain uses TRBV28 and TRBJ1-3; unclear D gene. The germline gives CDR1 MDHEN, CDR2 SYDVKM. Trimming shortened V by 7 bases and J by 2 bases, and 6 bases separated the two germline ends. This CDR3 has 12 amino acids. Written as DNA, the CDR3 is TGTGCCAGCAAAGAGGCTGGAAACACCATATATTTT. It codes for CASKEAGNTIYF.

The chain recombines TRBV2 with TRBJ2-3, with D perhaps matching TRBD2 (5 bases). Germline CDR1 is SNHLY and CDR2 is FYNNEI. CDR3 length equals 14 residues. V lost 9 bases and J lost 3, with 16 bases in between. The CDR3, as DNA: TGTGCCAGGGCTCGAGGGTTAAGTACAGATACGCAGTATTTT. Translation gives CARARGLSTDTQYF.

A single count supports this clone. V gene TRBV12-3 or TRBV12-4 combines with J gene TRBJ1-1; no firm D call. The V end was cut by 6 bases, the J end by 7 bases, with 12 bases between. The CDR3 extends over 12 amino acids. In DNA, the CDR3 is TGTGCCAGCAGGCCTCGGATCCATGAAGCTTTCTTT. This codes for CASRPRIHEAFF.

About this clone itself: A read error may account for a junction end that differs from germline. The rearrangement links TRBV12-3 or TRBV12-4 to TRBJ2-3; possible D gene TRBD2, 6 bases. The CDR3 loop spans 11 amino acids. Here the CDR3 reads CASSLALAQYF. The CDR3 nucleotides read TGTGCCAGCAGTCTAGCGTTGGCGCAGTATTTT.

The chain carries TRBV18 and TRBJ2-2; D not resolved. Trimming stripped 3 bases from V and 0 bases from J, with 5 bases between. Germline assignment: CDR1 KGHSH and CDR2 LQKENI. The CDR3 contains 14 residues. CDR3 amino acids: CASSPLTNTGELFF. CDR3 sequence (DNA): TGTGCCAGCTCACCGTTAACGAACACCGGGGAGCTGTTTTTT.

This chain uses TRBV2 with TRBJ2-7, with 8 positions matching TRBD1. CDR3 length equals 13 residues. Germline lookup yields CDR1 SNHLY and CDR2 FYNNEI. The junction had 2 bases not matched to a gene; V was cut back by 7 bases and J by 0 bases. CDR3 coding DNA: TGTGCCAGCAAACAGGGGGACTCCTACGAGCAGTACTTC. Its protein product is CASKQGDSYEQYF.

This clone was found once. This rearrangement joins TRBV7-2 to TRBJ1-5; possibly TRBD1 for D (5 bases). Germline CDR1 and CDR2: SGHTA and FQGNSA. The CDR3 spans 14 residues. The ends were cut back, 3 bases at V and 4 bases at J, with 10 bases in the middle. CDR3: CASSLRDGNQPQHF. The CDR3 DNA sequence: TGTGCCAGCAGCTTGAGGGACGGGAATCAGCCCCAGCATTTT.

The V gene is TRBV13, the J gene TRBJ2-3, with D hard to call. Germline V gene lookup returns CDR1 PRHDT and CDR2 FYEKMQ (reference sequence). V gave up 3 bases and J gave up 0 bases, with 13 bases separating them. The CDR3 length is 16 residues. The CDR3 DNA is TGTGCCAGCAGCTTCCTTCGTCCAACTAGCACAGATACGCAGTATTTT. Translating gives CASSFLRPTSTDTQYF.

The rearrangement uses TRBV3-1 (or the pseudogene TRBV3-2) and TRBJ1-2, with D possibly matching TRBD1 (5 bases). Trimming left V 4 bases short and J 6 bases short, with 15 bases between. This CDR3 has 14 residues. The germline V gene encodes CDR1 LGHDT and CDR2 YNNKEL (reference sequence). The CDR3 here is CASSLLGGENGYTF. CDR3 nucleotide sequence: TGTGCCAGCAGCCTCCTGGGGGGGGAGAATGGCTACACCTTC.

The chain carries TRBV3-1 (or the pseudogene TRBV3-2) and TRBJ2-6; D is undetermined. This CDR3 contains 15 residues. The germline CDR1 and CDR2 sequences are LGHDT and YNNKEL (reference sequence). V was clipped by 3 bases and J by 1 base, with 7 bases between them. The DNA for the CDR3 is TGTGCCAGCAGCCACGCGGCGTCTGGGGCCAACGTCCTGACTTTC. Translating gives CASSHAASGANVLTF.

This clone was detected once. This chain connects TRBV19 to TRBJ2-7; 7 nucleotides align to TRBD1. Germline V lookup: CDR1 LNHDA, CDR2 SQIVND (reference sequence). The CDR3 loop spans 13 amino acids. Trimming cost V 8 bases and J 1 base; bases outside gene matches: 5. CDR3 bases: TGTGCCAGTGCTATGGACAGGTCCTACGAGCAGTACTTC. Protein product: CASAMDRSYEQYF.

The chain carries TRBV30 and TRBJ1-3; D is ambiguous. V lost 0 bases and J lost 2, with 8 bases in between. Germline assignment: CDR1 GTSNPN and CDR2 SVGIG (reference sequence). CDR3 length equals 14 residues. This CDR3 is CAWSVGLPGNTIYF. Here the CDR3 DNA reads TGTGCCTGGAGTGTGGGGTTACCTGGAAACACCATATATTTT.

This clone appeared a few times. The chain has TRBV5-6 and TRBJ1-6, with a tentative D call TRBD1 (6 bases). The germline V and J ends were trimmed by 1 base and 9 bases, with 11 bases remaining between them. The CDR3 totals 14 residues. Per the germline V gene, CDR1 is SGHDT and CDR2 is YYEEEE. The CDR3 region has the DNA TGTGCCAGCAGCTTGCAGGGGAGGACTTCACCCCTCCACTTT. This translates into CASSLQGRTSPLHF. Variable domain in full (rest from reference TRBV5-6 and TRBJ1-6): DAGVTQSPTHLIKTRGQQVTLRCSPKSGHDTVSWYQQALGQGPQFIFQYYEEEERQRGNFPDRFSGHQFPNYSSELNVNALLLGDSALYLCASSLQGRTSPLHFGNGTRLTVT.